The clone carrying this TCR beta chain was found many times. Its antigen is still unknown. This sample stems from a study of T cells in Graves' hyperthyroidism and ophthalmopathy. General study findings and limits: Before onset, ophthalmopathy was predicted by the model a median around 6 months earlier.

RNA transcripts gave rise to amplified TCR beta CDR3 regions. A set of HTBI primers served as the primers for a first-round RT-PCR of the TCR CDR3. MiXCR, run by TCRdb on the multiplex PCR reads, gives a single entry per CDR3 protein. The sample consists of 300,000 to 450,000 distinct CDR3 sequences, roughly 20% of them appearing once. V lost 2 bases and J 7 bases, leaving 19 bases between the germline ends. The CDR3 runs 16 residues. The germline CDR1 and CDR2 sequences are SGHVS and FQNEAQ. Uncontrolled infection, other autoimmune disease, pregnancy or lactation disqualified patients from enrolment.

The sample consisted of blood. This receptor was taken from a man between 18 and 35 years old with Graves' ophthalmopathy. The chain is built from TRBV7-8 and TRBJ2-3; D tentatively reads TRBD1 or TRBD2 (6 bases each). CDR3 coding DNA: TGTGCCAGCAGCTTAACTTGGGTCGGGGGCCCGAATACGCAGTATTTT. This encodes CASSLTWVGGPNTQYF.